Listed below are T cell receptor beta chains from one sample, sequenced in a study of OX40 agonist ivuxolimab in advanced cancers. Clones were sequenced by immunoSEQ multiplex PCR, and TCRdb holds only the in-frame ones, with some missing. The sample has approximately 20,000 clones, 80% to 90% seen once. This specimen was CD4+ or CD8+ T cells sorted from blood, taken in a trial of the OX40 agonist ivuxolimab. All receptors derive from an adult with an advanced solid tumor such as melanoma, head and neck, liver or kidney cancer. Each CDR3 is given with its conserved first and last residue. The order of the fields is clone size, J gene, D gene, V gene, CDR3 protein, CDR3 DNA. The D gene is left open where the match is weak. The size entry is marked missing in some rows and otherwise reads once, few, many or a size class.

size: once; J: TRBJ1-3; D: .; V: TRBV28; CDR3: CASKGVSGNTIYF; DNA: TGTGCCAGCAAAGGGGTTTCCGGAAACACCATATATTTT
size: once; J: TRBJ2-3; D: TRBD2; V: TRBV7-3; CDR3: CASSLYPRASGKTSTDTQYF; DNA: TGTGCCAGCAGCTTATACCCCCGGGCTAGCGGAAAAACTAGCACAGATACGCAGTATTTT
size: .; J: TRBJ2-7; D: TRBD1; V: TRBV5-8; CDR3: CASSLVETGGEFYYLREQYF; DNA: TGTGCCAGCAGCTTGGTTGAGACAGGGGGCGAATTTTACTACCTACGAGAGCAGTACTTC
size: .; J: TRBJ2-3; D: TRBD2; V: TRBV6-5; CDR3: CASSSLAGADADTQYF; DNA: TGTGCCAGCAGTTCCCTCGCGGGAGCCGACGCAGATACGCAGTATTTT
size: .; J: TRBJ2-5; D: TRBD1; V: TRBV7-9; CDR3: CASSRTGLEETQYF; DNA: TGTGCCAGCAGCCGGACAGGGCTCGAAGAGACCCAGTACTTC
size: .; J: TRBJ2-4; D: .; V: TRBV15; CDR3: CATSRDFEGPNIQYF; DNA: TGTGCCACCAGCAGAGATTTTGAGGGCCCAAACATTCAGTACTTC
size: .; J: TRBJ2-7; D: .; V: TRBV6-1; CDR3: CASSSTGYEQYF; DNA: TGTGCCAGCAGTTCGACAGGCTACGAGCAGTACTTC
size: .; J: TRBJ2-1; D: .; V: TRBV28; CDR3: CASSLARGDEQFF; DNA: TGTGCCAGCAGTTTAGCCAGGGGGGATGAGCAGTTCTTC
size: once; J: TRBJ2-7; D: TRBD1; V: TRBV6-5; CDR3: CASGDSDYEQYF; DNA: TGTGCCAGCGGGGACAGCGACTACGAGCAGTACTTC
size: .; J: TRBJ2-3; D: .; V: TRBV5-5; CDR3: CASSLGTQYF; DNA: TGTGCCAGCAGCTTAGGTACGCAGTATTTT
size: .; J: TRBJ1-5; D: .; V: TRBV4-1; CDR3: CASSPPGTANNQPQHF; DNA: TGCGCCAGCAGCCCACCCGGGACGGCTAACAATCAGCCCCAGCATTTT
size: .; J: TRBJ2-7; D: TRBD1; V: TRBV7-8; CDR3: CASSSGQGWSSEQYF; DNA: TGTGCCAGCAGCTCCGGACAGGGCTGGAGTTCAGAGCAGTACTTC
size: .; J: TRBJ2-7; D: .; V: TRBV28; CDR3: CASSLSGGWSYEQYF; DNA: TGTGCCAGCAGTTTATCCGGGGGCTGGTCCTACGAGCAGTACTTC
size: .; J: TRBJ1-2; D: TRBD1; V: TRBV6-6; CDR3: CASTPRQGDGYTF; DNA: TGTGCCAGCACTCCTAGACAGGGAGATGGCTACACCTTC
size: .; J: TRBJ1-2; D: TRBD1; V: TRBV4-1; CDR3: CASSPKTGVNYGYTF; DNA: TGCGCCAGCAGCCCCAAGACAGGGGTTAACTATGGCTACACCTTC
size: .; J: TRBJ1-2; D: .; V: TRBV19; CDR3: CATGQTPTLNYGYTF; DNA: TGTGCCACCGGACAGACACCGACCTTAAACTATGGCTACACCTTC
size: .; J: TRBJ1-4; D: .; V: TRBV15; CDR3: CATSRNERNEKLFF; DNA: TGTGCCACCAGCAGGAATGAGCGCAATGAAAAACTGTTTTTT
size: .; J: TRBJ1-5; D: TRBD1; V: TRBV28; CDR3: CASDRGQPQHF; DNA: TGTGCCAGCGACAGGGGTCAGCCCCAGCATTTT
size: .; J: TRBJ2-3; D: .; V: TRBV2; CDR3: CASSDERRSTDTQYF; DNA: TGTGCCAGCAGTGATGAACGACGTAGCACAGATACGCAGTATTTT
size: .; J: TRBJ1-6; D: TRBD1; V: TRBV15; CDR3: CATSRPGQGLPLHF; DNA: TGTGCCACCAGCAGACCGGGACAGGGACTACCCCTCCACTTT
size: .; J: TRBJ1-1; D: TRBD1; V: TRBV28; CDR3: CASSPLSRTGGTEAFF; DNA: TGTGCCAGCAGTCCCCTCTCCCGGACAGGGGGCACTGAAGCTTTCTTT
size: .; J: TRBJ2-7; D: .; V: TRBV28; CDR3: CAISGTGSYEQYF; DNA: TGTGCCATTTCGGGGACGGGCTCCTACGAGCAGTACTTC
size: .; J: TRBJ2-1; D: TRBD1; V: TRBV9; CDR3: CASSVEGALSSEQFF; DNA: TGTGCCAGCAGCGTAGAGGGGGCCTTGTCCTCTGAGCAGTTCTTC
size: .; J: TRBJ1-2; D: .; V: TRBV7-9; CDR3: CASSLSTGNYGYTF; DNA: TGTGCCAGCAGCTTATCCACAGGAAACTATGGCTACACCTTC
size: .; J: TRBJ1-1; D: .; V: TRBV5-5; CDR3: CASSLLQVNTEAFF; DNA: TGTGCCAGCAGCTTGTTACAAGTGAACACTGAAGCTTTCTTT
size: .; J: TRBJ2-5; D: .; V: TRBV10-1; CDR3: CASSESTLEGYPYQETQYF; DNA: TGCGCCAGCAGTGAGTCGACTCTGGAGGGTTATCCCTACCAAGAGACCCAGTACTTC
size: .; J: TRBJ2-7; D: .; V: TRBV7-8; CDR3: CASSFGFMGSRGYEQYF; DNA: TGTGCCAGCAGCTTTGGGTTTATGGGGAGCCGAGGATACGAGCAGTACTTC
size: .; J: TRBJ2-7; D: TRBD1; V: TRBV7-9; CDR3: CASSSGTGLPGEQYF; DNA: TGTGCCAGCAGCTCGGGGACAGGGTTGCCGGGCGAGCAGTACTTC
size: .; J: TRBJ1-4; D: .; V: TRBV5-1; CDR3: CASRGTGRLNEKLFF; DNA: TGCGCCAGCAGGGGCACAGGCAGACTTAATGAAAAACTGTTTTTT
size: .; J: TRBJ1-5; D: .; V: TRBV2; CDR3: CASLYGGDPNQPQHF; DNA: TGTGCCAGCCTTTATGGGGGGGACCCCAATCAGCCCCAGCATTTT
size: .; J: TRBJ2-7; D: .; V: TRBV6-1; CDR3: CASSDFAGGSYEQYF; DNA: TGTGCCAGCAGTGACTTTGCCGGGGGCTCCTACGAGCAGTACTTC
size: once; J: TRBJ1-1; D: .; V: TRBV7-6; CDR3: CASRGNTEAFF; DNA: TGTGCCAGCAGAGGGAACACTGAAGCTTTCTTT
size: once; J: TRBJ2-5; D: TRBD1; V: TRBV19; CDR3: CASSTGDRGVAQETQYF; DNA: TGTGCCAGTAGTACAGGGGACAGGGGAGTAGCGCAAGAGACCCAGTACTTC
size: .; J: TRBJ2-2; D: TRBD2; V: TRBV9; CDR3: CASSSRGGDFNTGELFF; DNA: TGTGCCAGCAGCTCCCGCGGGGGGGATTTTAACACCGGGGAGCTGTTTTTT
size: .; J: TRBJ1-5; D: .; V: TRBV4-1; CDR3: CASSQDMDQPQHF; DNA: TGCGCCAGCAGCCAAGATATGGATCAGCCCCAGCATTTT
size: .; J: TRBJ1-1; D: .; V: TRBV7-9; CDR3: CASRKVLNTEAFF; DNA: TGTGCCAGCAGAAAAGTTTTGAACACTGAAGCTTTCTTT
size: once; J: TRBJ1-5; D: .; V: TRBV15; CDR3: CATSRYPQPQHF; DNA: TGTGCCACCAGCAGATATCCTCAGCCCCAGCATTTT
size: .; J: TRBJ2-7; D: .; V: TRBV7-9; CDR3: CASSLGGPREQYF; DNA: TGTGCCAGCAGCTTAGGGGGGCCCCGGGAGCAGTACTTC
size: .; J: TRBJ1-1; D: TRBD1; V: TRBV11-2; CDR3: CASTGGTEAFF; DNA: TGTGCCAGCACAGGGGGAACTGAAGCTTTCTTT
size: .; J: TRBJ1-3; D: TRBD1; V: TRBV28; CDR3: CASSSTRTGRNTIYF; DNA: TGTGCCAGCAGTTCGACAAGGACAGGCCGAAACACCATATATTTT
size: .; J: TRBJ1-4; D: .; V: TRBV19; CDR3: CASRTDLNEKLFF; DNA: TGTGCCAGTAGGACGGACCTTAATGAAAAACTGTTTTTT
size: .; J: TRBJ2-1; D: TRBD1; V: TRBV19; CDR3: CASSVPGQTYNEQFF; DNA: TGTGCCAGTAGTGTGCCGGGACAGACGTACAATGAGCAGTTCTTC
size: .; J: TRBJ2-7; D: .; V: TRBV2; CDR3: CASNPRDRAYEQYF; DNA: TGTGCCAGCAACCCCCGGGACCGAGCCTACGAGCAGTACTTC
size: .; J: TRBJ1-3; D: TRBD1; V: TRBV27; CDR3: CASSLTGVGNTIYF; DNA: TGTGCCAGCAGCCTAACAGGGGTTGGAAACACCATATATTTT
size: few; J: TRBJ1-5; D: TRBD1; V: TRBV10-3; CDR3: CAISETGDSNQPQHF; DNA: TGTGCCATCAGTGAGACAGGGGATAGCAATCAGCCCCAGCATTTT
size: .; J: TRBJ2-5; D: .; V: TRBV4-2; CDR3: CASSQVTEETQYF; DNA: TGTGCCAGCAGCCAAGTTACGGAAGAGACCCAGTACTTC
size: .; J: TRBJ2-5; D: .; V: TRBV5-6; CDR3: CASSFSQETQYF; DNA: TGTGCCAGCAGCTTCTCCCAAGAGACCCAGTACTTC
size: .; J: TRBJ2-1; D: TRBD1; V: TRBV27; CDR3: CASSFGQGAVYEQFF; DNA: TGTGCCAGCAGTTTTGGACAGGGGGCTGTCTATGAGCAGTTCTTC
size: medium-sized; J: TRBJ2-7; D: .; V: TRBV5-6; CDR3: CASSLVGQTNYEQYF; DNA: TGTGCCAGCAGCTTGGTGGGTCAGACGAACTACGAGCAGTACTTC
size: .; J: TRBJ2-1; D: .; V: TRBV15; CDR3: CATSRVEWNEQFF; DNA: TGTGCCACCAGCAGGGTGGAGTGGAATGAGCAGTTCTTC
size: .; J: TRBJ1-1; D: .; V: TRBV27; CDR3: CASSPEPGAAMGTEAFF; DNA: TGTGCCAGCAGCCCCGAGCCGGGGGCCGCGATGGGCACTGAAGCTTTCTTT
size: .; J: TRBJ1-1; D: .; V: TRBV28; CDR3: CASSDPGTVNTEAFF; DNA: TGTGCCAGCAGTGACCCAGGGACGGTGAACACTGAAGCTTTCTTT
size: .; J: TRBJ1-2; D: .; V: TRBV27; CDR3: CASSLSRAGPLDGYTF; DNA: TGTGCCAGCAGTTTATCGAGAGCAGGGCCTCTCGATGGCTACACCTTC
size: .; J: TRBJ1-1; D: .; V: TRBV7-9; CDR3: CASSPVTEAFF; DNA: TGTGCCAGCAGCCCGGTAACTGAAGCTTTCTTT